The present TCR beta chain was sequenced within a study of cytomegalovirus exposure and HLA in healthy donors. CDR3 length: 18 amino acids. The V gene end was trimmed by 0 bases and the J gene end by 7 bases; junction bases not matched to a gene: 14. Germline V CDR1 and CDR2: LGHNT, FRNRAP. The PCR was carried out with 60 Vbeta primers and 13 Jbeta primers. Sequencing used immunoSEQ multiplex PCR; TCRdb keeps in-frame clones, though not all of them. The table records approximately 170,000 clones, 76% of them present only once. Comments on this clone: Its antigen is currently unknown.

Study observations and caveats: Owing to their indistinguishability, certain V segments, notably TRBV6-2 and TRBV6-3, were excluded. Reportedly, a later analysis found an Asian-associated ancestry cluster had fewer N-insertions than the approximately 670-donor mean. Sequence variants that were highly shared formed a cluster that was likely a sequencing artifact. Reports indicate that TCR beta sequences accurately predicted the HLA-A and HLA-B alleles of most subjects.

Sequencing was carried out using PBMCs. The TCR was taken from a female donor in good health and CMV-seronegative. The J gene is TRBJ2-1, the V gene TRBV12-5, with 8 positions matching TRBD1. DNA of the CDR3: TGTGCTAGTGGTTTGGTGATCCCCCAGGGGGCTTCGAGGAATGAGCAGTTCTTC. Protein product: CASGLVIPQGASRNEQFF.